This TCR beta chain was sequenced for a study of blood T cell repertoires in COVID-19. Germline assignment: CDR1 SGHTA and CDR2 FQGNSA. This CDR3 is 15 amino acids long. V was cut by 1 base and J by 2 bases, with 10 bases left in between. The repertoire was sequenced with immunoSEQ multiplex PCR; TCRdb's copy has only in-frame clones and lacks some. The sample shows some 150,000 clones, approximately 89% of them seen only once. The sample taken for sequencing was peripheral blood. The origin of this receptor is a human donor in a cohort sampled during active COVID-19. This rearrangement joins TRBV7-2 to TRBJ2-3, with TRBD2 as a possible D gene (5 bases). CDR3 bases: TGTGCCAGCAGCTTAGTTATGACTAACACAGATACGCAGTATTTT. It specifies CASSLVMTNTDTQYF.